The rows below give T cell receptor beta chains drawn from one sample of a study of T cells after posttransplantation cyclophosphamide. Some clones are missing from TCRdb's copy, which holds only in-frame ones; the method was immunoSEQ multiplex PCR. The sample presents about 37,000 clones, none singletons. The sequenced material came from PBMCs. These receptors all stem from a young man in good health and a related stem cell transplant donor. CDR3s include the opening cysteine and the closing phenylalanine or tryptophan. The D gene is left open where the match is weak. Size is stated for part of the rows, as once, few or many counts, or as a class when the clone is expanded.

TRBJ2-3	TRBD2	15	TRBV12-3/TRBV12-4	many	TGTGCCAGCAGTTTGAGCGGGGGGGCCGGAGATACGCAGTATTTT	CASSLSGGAGDTQYF
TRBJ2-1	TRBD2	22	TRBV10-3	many	TGTGCCATCAGCGGGACTAGCGGGGGGAAAGACTTACCCCGGAGCTCCTACAATGAGCAGTTCTTC	CAISGTSGGKDLPRSSYNEQFF
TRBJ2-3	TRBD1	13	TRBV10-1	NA	TGCGCCAGCAAGGACAGGGACGCAGATACGCAGTATTTT	CASKDRDADTQYF
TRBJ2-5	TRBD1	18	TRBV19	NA	TGTGCCAGTAGTATAGCTCCCCCGAGAGGGGGCATGTGGGAGACCCAGTACTTC	CASSIAPPRGGMWETQYF
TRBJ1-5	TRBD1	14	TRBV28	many	TGTGCCAGCAGTTACGGGACAGGGAATCAGCCCCAGCATTTT	CASSYGTGNQPQHF
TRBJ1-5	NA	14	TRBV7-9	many	TGTGCCAGCAGCTTTCAAGGGAGCAATCAGCCCCAGCATTTT	CASSFQGSNQPQHF
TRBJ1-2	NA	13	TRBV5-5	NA	TGTGCCAGCAGCTTGGAACAGTCCTTGGGCTACACCTTC	CASSLEQSLGYTF
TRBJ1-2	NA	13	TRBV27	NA	TGTGCCAGCAGTCCGGTACAGAACTATGGCTACACCTTC	CASSPVQNYGYTF
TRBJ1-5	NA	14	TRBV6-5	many	TGTGCCAGCAGTTACCAACAGAGGGTCGGGCCCCAGCATTTT	CASSYQQRVGPQHF
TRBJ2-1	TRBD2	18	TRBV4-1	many	TGCGCCAGCAGCCAAGATCCAGCAGCGGGGGGTACCTACAATGAGCAGTTCTTC	CASSQDPAAGGTYNEQFF
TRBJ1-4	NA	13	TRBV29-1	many	TGCAGCGTTAGCAGGGTCACTAATGAAAAACTGTTTTTT	CSVSRVTNEKLFF
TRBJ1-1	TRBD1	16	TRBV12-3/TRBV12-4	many	TGTGCCAGCAGTGCCTCCCAGACAGGGTTGTGGACTGAAGCTTTCTTT	CASSASQTGLWTEAFF
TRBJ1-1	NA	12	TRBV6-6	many	TGTGCCAGCAGTTGGCGACTGCCTGAAGCTTTCTTT	CASSWRLPEAFF
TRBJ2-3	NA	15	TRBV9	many	TGTGCCAGCAGCGTAAACGAGCGGAGCACAGATACGCAGTATTTT	CASSVNERSTDTQYF
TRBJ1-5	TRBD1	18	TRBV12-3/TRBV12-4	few	TGTGCCAGCAGTACCGGGACAGGGGGCGCCATGAGCAATCAGCCCCAGCATTTT	CASSTGTGGAMSNQPQHF
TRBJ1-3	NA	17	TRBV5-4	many	TGTGCCAGCAGCGACAAAAACAGGGATTATGCTGGAAACACCATATATTTT	CASSDKNRDYAGNTIYF
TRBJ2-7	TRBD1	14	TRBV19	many	TGTGCCAGTAGTATCCGGGACAGGGGCTACGAGCAGTACTTC	CASSIRDRGYEQYF
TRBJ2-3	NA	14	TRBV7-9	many	TGTGCCAGCAGCTTAGGCGCTAGCGCAGATACGCAGTATTTT	CASSLGASADTQYF
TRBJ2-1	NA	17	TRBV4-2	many	TGTGCCAGCAGCAAGGGCCTTACGAGGGACATCTACAATGAGCAGTTCTTC	CASSKGLTRDIYNEQFF
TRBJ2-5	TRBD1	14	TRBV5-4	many	TGTGCCAGCAGCCAAACAGGGGGTGGAGAGACCCAGTACTTC	CASSQTGGGETQYF
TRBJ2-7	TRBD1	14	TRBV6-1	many	TGTGCCAGCAGTGACGGGACAGGGGGATACGAGCAGTACTTC	CASSDGTGGYEQYF
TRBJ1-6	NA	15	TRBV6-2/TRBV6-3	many	TGTGCCAGCACCCAAGGGCGGGGAAGGAATTCACCCCTCCACTTT	CASTQGRGRNSPLHF
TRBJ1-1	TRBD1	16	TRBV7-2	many	TGTGCCAGCAGCGTGGGGGGACAGGGGGGAATCACTGAAGCTTTCTTT	CASSVGGQGGITEAFF
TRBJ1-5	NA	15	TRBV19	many	TGTGCCAGTACCCTCGGGGGTGGAGACAATCAGCCCCAGCATTTT	CASTLGGGDNQPQHF
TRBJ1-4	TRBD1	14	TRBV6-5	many	TGTGCCAGCAAAAGGACAGGATTAAATGAAAAACTGTTTTTT	CASKRTGLNEKLFF
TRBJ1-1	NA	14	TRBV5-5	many	TGTGCCAGCAGCCCCCGCGATTGGAACACTGAAGCTTTCTTT	CASSPRDWNTEAFF